The 9 T cell receptor beta chains presented below share a single source sample, sequenced in a study of OX40 agonist ivuxolimab in advanced cancers. Library prep was done by the immunoSEQ multiplex PCR assay. What TCRdb holds here is the immuneACCESS table cut down to in-frame rearrangements. Part of the clones is not present; checked against another copy, under half of the missing clones reflect an unresolved V gene, and the others are unexplained. In this sample the table shows some 60,000 clones, about 90% of which occur a single time. The top ten clones comprise about 5.6% of the sample. Material: CD4+ or CD8+ T cells sorted from blood, obtained in a trial of the OX40 agonist ivuxolimab. Source of these receptors: an adult with an advanced solid tumor such as melanoma, head and neck, liver or kidney cancer.

Only a few counts were recorded for this clone. The gene calls are TRBV10-3 and TRBJ2-7, with D maybe TRBD2 (6 bases). V lost 9 bases and J lost 1, with 16 bases in between. Germline CDR1 and CDR2: ENHRY and SYGVKD. The CDR3 is 14 residues long. This CDR3 is CAIRGSGGSYEQYF. DNA for the CDR3: TGTGCCATTCGGGGGAGTGGAGGGTCCTACGAGCAGTACTTC.

V gene TRBV5-6 combines with J gene TRBJ1-1; perhaps TRBD1 as D (5 bases). Trimming took 2 bases from V and 4 from J, leaving 9 bases between them. Germline loops: CDR1 SGHDT, CDR2 YYEEEE. The length of the CDR3 is 13 residues. The CDR3 nucleotides read TGTGCCAGCAGCTTTCTGGGGGGCACTGAAGCTTTCTTT. This translates into CASSFLGGTEAFF.

The V and J genes are TRBV19 and TRBJ1-5; D call uncertain. Germline lookup yields CDR1 LNHDA and CDR2 SQIVND (reference sequence). Trimming took 4 bases from V and 3 from J, leaving 16 bases between them. CDR3 length: 16 residues. The CDR3 reads CASSRRSAPANQPQHF. In DNA form, the CDR3 reads TGTGCCAGTAGTAGGCGGAGTGCTCCTGCCAATCAGCCCCAGCATTTT.

V usage is TRBV5-1 and J usage is TRBJ2-7; the match to TRBD1 covers 9 bases. Germline trimming cut 3 bases from V and 4 bases from J; bases unmatched to any gene: 8. CDR1 and CDR2 from the germline V gene are SGHRS and YFSETQ. The CDR3 length is 15 residues. The CDR3 here is CASSYLRQGGYEQYF. CDR3 sequence (DNA): TGCGCCAGCAGCTACCTCCGACAGGGGGGGTACGAGCAGTACTTC.

This sequence joins TRBV30 and TRBJ1-6; D unresolved. The V end lost 0 bases, the J end lost 5 bases, and 11 bases lay between the germline ends. Germline assignment: CDR1 GTSNPN and CDR2 SVGIG (reference sequence). The CDR3 loop spans 15 amino acids. DNA of the CDR3: TGTGCCTGGAGTGTTTACGCTTCGGATAATTCACCCCTCCACTTT. It translates to CAWSVYASDNSPLHF.

This chain joins TRBV2 and TRBJ1-1, with D possibly matching TRBD1 (5 bases). The CDR3 is 14 residues long. Germline CDR1 is SNHLY and CDR2 is FYNNEI. Trimming left V 3 bases short and J 5 bases short, with 13 bases between. CDR3 in DNA: TGTGCCAGCAGTGACGGGGGTCGCGGGACTGAAGCTTTCTTT. Translation: CASSDGGRGTEAFF.

This clone was recorded once. CDR3 nucleotides: TGTGCCAGCAGTTCCGACTACGGACTAGCAGAAAACATTCAGTACTTC. Its protein product is CASSSDYGLAENIQYF. This chain uses TRBV6-5 with TRBJ2-4, with 8 nucleotides matching TRBD2. Trimming at V came to 4 bases and at J to 5 bases, leaving 10 bases not matched to a gene. Germline values: CDR1 MNHEY, CDR2 SVGAGI. CDR3 size: 16 residues.

This rearrangement joins TRBV2 to TRBJ1-2, with D hard to call. V was cut by 7 bases and J by 3 bases, with 21 bases left in between. Germline V CDR1 and CDR2: SNHLY, FYNNEI. CDR3 length: 16 residues. The CDR3 sequence: CASTKRRAAVDYGYTF. DNA of the CDR3: TGTGCCAGCACCAAAAGGCGGGCAGCCGTGGACTATGGCTACACCTTC.

There are a few counts of this clone. The rearrangement links TRBV4-2 to TRBJ1-4; D ambiguous. This CDR3 is built from 14 residues. The germline CDR1 and CDR2 sequences are LGHNA and YNFKEQ. With 1 base removed from V and 3 bases from J, the gap between germline ends came to 6 bases. The CDR3 region has the DNA TGTGCCAGCAGCCAAGGCCGACCTAATGAAAAACTGTTTTTT. Translated, it gives CASSQGRPNEKLFF.